The 17 T cell receptor beta chains below were found in one sample sequenced in a study of blood T cell repertoires in COVID-19. TCRdb keeps only in-frame clones here, not all; method: immunoSEQ multiplex PCR. Altogether about 150,000 clones are present, about 82% being singletons, with the ten largest covering about 3%. Sequencing used peripheral blood. Every receptor here comes from a woman aged 35 to 49 with active or convalescent COVID-19.

This clone was counted once. The V and J genes are TRBV4-3 and TRBJ2-2; 7 bases map to TRBD1. The CDR3 totals 15 residues. V lost 0 bases and J lost 4; bases outside the gene matches: 2. Germline CDR1 LGHNA, CDR2 YSLEER. The CDR3 DNA reads as TGCGCCAGCAGCCAAGACAGGGGGAGCACCGGGGAGCTGTTTTTT. Its protein product is CASSQDRGSTGELFF.

Regarding this clone: Distinct nucleotide sequences in the sample also encode this CDR3. V and J are TRBV18 and TRBJ1-5, with TRBD1 matching over 9 bases. Looked up from germline, CDR1 is KGHSH and CDR2 is LQKENI. Trimming took 3 bases from V and 7 from J; bases not matched to a gene: 4. The CDR3 has 14 residues. The CDR3 sequence: CASSPRQGGQPQHF. The CDR3 nucleotides read TGTGCCAGCTCACCTAGACAGGGGGGGCAGCCCCAGCATTTT. The variable domain in full, completed from reference TRBV18 and TRBJ1-5, reads NAGVMQNPRHLVRRRGQEARLRCSPMKGHSHVYWYRQLPEEGLKFMVYLQKENIIDESGMPKERFSAEFPKEGPSILRIQQVVRGDSAAYFCASSPRQGGQPQHFGDGTRLSIL.

This clone was found a few times. The V call is TRBV27, the J call TRBJ2-1, with 9 bases that match TRBD2. Germline CDR1 is MNHEY and CDR2 is SMNVEV (reference sequence). This CDR3 region has 16 residues. V lost 4 bases and J lost 9; bases outside the gene matches: 13. The CDR3, as DNA: TGTGCCAGCAGTTCCCTGCTGGCGGGGGGGCATACTGAGCAGTTCTTC. Encoded protein: CASSSLLAGGHTEQFF.

This clone has more than one count but fewer than ten. The chain employs TRBV6-4 and TRBJ1-2; perhaps TRBD1 as D (6 bases). CDR3 length: 16 amino acids. Germline V gives CDR1 MRHNA, CDR2 SNTAGT. The V gene lost 0 bases and the J gene lost 4 bases, with 15 bases spanning the gap. The CDR3 DNA sequence: TGTGCCAGCAGTGACTCAAAAGGGGGTTGCTGCTATGGCTACACCTTC. Its protein product is CASSDSKGGCCYGYTF.

V usage is TRBV10-3 and J usage is TRBJ2-5, with a possible D match to TRBD2 (7 bases). The CDR3 runs 16 residues. Germline V gene data show CDR1 as ENHRY and CDR2 as SYGVKD. Deletions cut 2 bases from V and 3 bases from J, with 16 bases between. The CDR3 DNA reads TGTGCCATCAGTGAGGATAACGGGGGGCCTGAAGAGACCCAGTACTTC. Its protein is CAISEDNGGPEETQYF.

This chain links TRBV2 with TRBJ1-2; D is possibly TRBD1 (6 bases). V was shortened by 2 bases and J by 4 bases, with 11 bases between the two germline ends. Germline CDR1 and CDR2: SNHLY and FYNNEI. The CDR3 length is 14 residues. The CDR3 reads CASSESTGRYGYTF. The CDR3, as DNA: TGTGCCAGCAGTGAATCCACAGGGCGCTATGGCTACACCTTC. The full variable domain, its missing parts supplied by reference TRBV2 and TRBJ1-2, is EPEVTQTPSHQVTQMGQEVILRCVPISNHLYFYWYRQILGQKVEFLVSFYNNEISEKSEIFDDQFSVERPDGSNFTLKIRSTKLEDSAMYFCASSESTGRYGYTFGSGTRLTVV.

V is TRBV6-5 and J is TRBJ1-2; D possibly corresponds to TRBD1 (5 bases). V was trimmed by 7 bases and J by 8 bases, leaving 11 bases between them. The V gene's germline CDR1 is MNHEY and CDR2 SVGAGI. This CDR3 has 11 amino acids. CDR3 region: CASTGLYGYTF. The CDR3 DNA sequence: TGTGCCAGCACAGGGTTATACGGCTACACCTTC.

The chain links TRBV6-6 to TRBJ1-2, with TRBD1 as a possible D gene (6 bases). Trimming took off 0 bases at V and 6 bases at J, with 11 bases between the two ends. In germline, CDR1 is MNHNY, CDR2 SVGAGI (reference sequence). The CDR3 has 14 residues. DNA of the CDR3: TGTGCCAGCAGTTACTCGGGCTGGACAGATGGCTACACCTTC. It translates to CASSYSGWTDGYTF.

V and J are TRBV5-1 and TRBJ1-6; TRBD1 is a possible D gene (6 bases). Germline-derived CDR1 and CDR2 are SGHRS and YFSETQ. The CDR3 totals 18 residues. V lost 0 bases and J lost 10, with 23 bases in between. CDR3 nucleotide sequence: TGCGCCAGCAGCTTGGCCCCCCCAGGGGAGTCATTTGGATCACCCCTCCACTTT. It codes for CASSLAPPGESFGSPLHF.

J is TRBJ1-5 and V is TRBV27, with a weak D call TRBD1 (5 bases). The CDR3 is 16 residues long. The V gene's germline CDR1 is MNHEY and CDR2 SMNVEV (reference sequence). Trimming removed 0 bases from V and 5 bases from J, with 14 bases in between. The CDR3 loop is CASSLSGGEGDQPQHF. CDR3 sequence (DNA): TGTGCCAGCAGTTTATCGGGAGGGGAAGGGGATCAGCCCCAGCATTTT.

The gene calls are TRBV10-3 and TRBJ2-3; 8 bases align to TRBD1. The trim removed 0 bases at V and 6 bases at J, leaving 8 bases unmatched. The length of the CDR3 is 16 residues. The germline V gene has CDR1 ENHRY and CDR2 SYGVKD. The CDR3 spells CAISESQGARGDTQYF. The CDR3 DNA reads as TGTGCCATCAGTGAGTCTCAGGGGGCGCGAGGCGATACGCAGTATTTT.

This chain joins TRBV24-1 and TRBJ1-2, with 8 bases fitting TRBD1. V was clipped by 5 bases and J by 4 bases; unmatched bases: 2. Germline values: CDR1 KGHDR, CDR2 SFDVKD. The CDR3 runs 13 residues. CDR3 residues: CATSAQGAYGYTF. CDR3 DNA: TGTGCCACCAGTGCCCAGGGGGCCTATGGCTACACCTTC.

The V call is TRBV11-2, the J call TRBJ1-5; maybe TRBD1 (5 bases). The CDR3 has 13 amino acids. Trimming took off 1 base at V and 4 bases at J, with 5 bases between the two ends. Looked up from germline, CDR1 is SGHAT and CDR2 is FQNNGV. The CDR3 sequence is CASSLGQNQPQHF. The CDR3 DNA is TGTGCCAGCAGCTTAGGACAGAATCAGCCCCAGCATTTT.

V and J are TRBV12-3 or TRBV12-4 and TRBJ1-1, with D uncertain. The CDR3 spans 13 residues. Between the trimmed V and J ends, which lost 2 bases and 3 bases, there was a span of 7 bases. The CDR3 bases are TGTGCCAGCAGTTTACTGTCGGACACTGAAGCTTTCTTT. It specifies CASSLLSDTEAFF.

The chain uses TRBV28 and TRBJ1-5, with 9 bases matching TRBD1. CDR1 and CDR2 (germline): MDHEN, SYDVKM. V lost 5 bases and J lost 5; bases outside the gene matches: 7. The CDR3 length is 15 residues. This CDR3 reads CASSPSTGGDQPQHF. CDR3 DNA: TGTGCCAGCAGTCCATCGACAGGGGGGGATCAGCCCCAGCATTTT.

This clone was counted between two and nine times. This sequence joins TRBV9 and TRBJ2-2; TRBD2 matches 8 bases. Trimming at V came to 0 bases and at J to 4 bases, leaving 8 bases not matched to a gene. The CDR3 sequence is 17 residues long. Per the germline V gene, CDR1 is SGDLS and CDR2 is YYNGEE. The CDR3, as DNA: TGTGCCAGCAGCGTAGCTGGGGCGGGAGGTCTCACCGGGGAGCTGTTTTTT. Its translation: CASSVAGAGGLTGELFF.

This chain links TRBV18 with TRBJ2-1; 11 bases align to TRBD2. V was pared by 2 bases and J by 10 bases, with 1 base of the junction left unmatched. Germline V gene data show CDR1 as KGHSH and CDR2 as LQKENI. The CDR3 extends over 13 amino acids. The CDR3 region is CASSPGTSGEQFF. In nucleotides, the CDR3 is TGTGCCAGCTCACCAGGGACTAGCGGAGAGCAGTTCTTC.